In its sample, the clone carrying this T cell receptor (beta chain) was seen a few times. Its matching antigen is unknown. This sample was taken from a study of graft-versus-host responses after intestinal transplantation. Study at large: Tacrolimus and steroids were given for roughly 3 years to all recipients after anti-thymocyte globulin induction.

The junction had 12 bases not matched to a gene; V was cut back by 3 bases and J by 4 bases. The CDR3 runs 17 residues. Germline V gene data show CDR1 as SGHNT and CDR2 as YENEEA. General study findings and limits: Those patients showing graft-donor T cell macrochimerism displayed high graft-versus-host to host-versus-graft clonal ratios in allografts.

Lymphocytes from graft epithelium and lamina propria were isolated. Profiling relied on immunoSEQ multiplex PCR, and the TCRdb table lists in-frame clones only, not all of them. In the table there are about 14,000 clones, approximately 59% of which are singletons. The starting material was ileum tissue, obtained 524 days after transplant. The receptor's source is a human patient who received an intestinal transplant, so some T cells may come from the graft donor. The chain employs TRBV11-3 and TRBJ2-7; 10 bases are shared with TRBD2. This CDR3 is CASSLNVLAGAKYEQYF. DNA of the CDR3: TGTGCCAGCAGCTTGAACGTGCTAGCGGGGGCGAAATACGAGCAGTACTTC.